This T cell receptor (beta chain) emerged from a study of cytomegalovirus exposure and HLA in healthy donors. The data were produced by immunoSEQ multiplex PCR, yet TCRdb's version contains in-frame clones alone and is incomplete. The sample has about 150,000 clones, about 86% seen once. The J segment lost 0 bases and the V segment lost 0 bases, leaving 5 bases of the junction unmatched. Germline V gene data show CDR1 as SGHAT and CDR2 as FQNNGV. The CDR3 runs 17 residues. V usage is TRBV11-2 and J usage is TRBJ2-7; the match to TRBD2 covers 10 bases. The sample was PBMCs. The origin of this receptor is a human donor in good health. This CDR3 reads CASSLDPSGRASYEQYF. In DNA, the CDR3 is TGTGCCAGCAGCTTAGACCCCAGCGGGAGGGCCTCCTACGAGCAGTACTTC.